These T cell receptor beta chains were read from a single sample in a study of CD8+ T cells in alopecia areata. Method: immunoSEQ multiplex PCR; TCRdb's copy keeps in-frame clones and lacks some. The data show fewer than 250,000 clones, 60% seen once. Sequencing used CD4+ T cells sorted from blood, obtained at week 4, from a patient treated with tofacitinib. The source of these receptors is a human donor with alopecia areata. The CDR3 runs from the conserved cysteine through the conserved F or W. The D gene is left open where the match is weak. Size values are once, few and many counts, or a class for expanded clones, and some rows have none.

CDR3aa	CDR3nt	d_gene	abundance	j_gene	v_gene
CSVGRGLAGYEQYF	TGCAGCGTCGGAAGGGGACTAGCTGGCTACGAGCAGTACTTC	TRBD2	-	TRBJ2-7	TRBV29-1
CASSGRANTEAFF	TGTGCCAGCAGCGGACGGGCGAACACTGAAGCTTTCTTT	-	-	TRBJ1-1	TRBV2
CASSLEAGGPLKETQYF	TGCGCCAGCAGCTTGGAGGCGGGAGGGCCGTTAAAAGAGACCCAGTACTTC	TRBD2	-	TRBJ2-5	TRBV5-1
CSVVGIEAFF	TGCAGCGTTGTTGGCATTGAAGCTTTCTTT	-	-	TRBJ1-1	TRBV29-1
CASSYSMGWSQPQHF	TGTGCCAGCAGTTACTCGATGGGCTGGAGCCAGCCCCAGCATTTT	-	few	TRBJ1-5	TRBV6-5
CAWSARLAGVQEQFF	TGTGCCTGGAGCGCGCGACTAGCGGGAGTTCAGGAGCAGTTCTTC	TRBD2	few	TRBJ2-1	TRBV30
CASSPNPASAHYEQYF	TGCGCCAGCAGCCCCAATCCGGCTAGCGCGCACTACGAGCAGTACTTC	-	-	TRBJ2-7	TRBV4-1
CASSLRGSNQPQHF	TGTGCCAGCAGCCTCAGGGGATCCAATCAGCCCCAGCATTTT	-	-	TRBJ1-5	TRBV7-9
CASSGGSTDTQYF	TGTGCCAGCAGTGGGGGGAGCACAGATACGCAGTATTTT	-	-	TRBJ2-3	TRBV28
CASSLVSDEQFF	TGTGCCAGCAGCTTAGTCAGCGATGAGCAGTTCTTC	-	-	TRBJ2-1	TRBV7-9
CASSFPLTGGDYEQYF	TGTGCCAGCAGTTTCCCCCTGACGGGAGGTGACTACGAGCAGTACTTC	TRBD2	-	TRBJ2-7	TRBV6-5
CASSQGFDQHHNNEQFF	TGCGCCAGCAGCCAAGGCTTTGACCAACACCATAACAATGAGCAGTTCTTC	-	-	TRBJ2-1	TRBV4-1
CAWSVGSHGPQHF	TGTGCCTGGAGTGTAGGTTCCCACGGCCCCCAGCATTTT	-	-	TRBJ1-5	TRBV30
CASSPSATRPQHF	TGTGCCAGCAGCCCCAGTGCAACTCGGCCCCAGCATTTT	-	-	TRBJ1-5	TRBV7-2
CASSADVETQYF	TGTGCCAGCTCAGCGGACGTTGAGACCCAGTACTTC	-	-	TRBJ2-5	TRBV18